Listed here are 17 T cell receptor beta chains from one sample, sequenced in a study of cytomegalovirus exposure and HLA in healthy donors. The primer mix had 60 Vbeta and 13 Jbeta primers. Method: immunoSEQ multiplex PCR; TCRdb's copy keeps in-frame clones and lacks some. Found here are tens of thousands of clones, more than 70% of them singletons; the top ten hold roughly 7%. Sequencing input: PBMCs. Receptor source: a man aged 25 to 40 in good health and CMV-seropositive.

This sequence joins TRBV19 and TRBJ1-1; the D is unclear. Trimming took off 3 bases at V and 0 bases at J, with 20 bases between the two ends. The CDR3 contains 18 residues. The germline V gene has CDR1 LNHDA and CDR2 SQIVND (reference sequence). The CDR3 DNA is TGTGCCAGTAGTATTAGCCCCGGAAGGCTGGTAATGAACACTGAAGCTTTCTTT. Residues: CASSISPGRLVMNTEAFF.

This chain connects TRBV28 to TRBJ2-7, with 8 bases fitting TRBD1. This CDR3 spans 15 amino acids. J lost 2 bases, V lost 5 bases, and 8 bases had no gene match. The V gene's germline CDR1 is MDHEN and CDR2 SYDVKM. The CDR3 here is CASSLATGGTYEQYF. The CDR3 DNA reads as TGTGCCAGCAGTCTAGCCACAGGGGGTACCTACGAGCAGTACTTC.

The J gene is TRBJ2-7, the V gene TRBV30; 10 bases line up with TRBD1. V shed 3 bases, J shed 2 bases, and the junction held 4 bases outside the gene matches. Germline CDR1 is GTSNPN and CDR2 is SVGIG (reference sequence). CDR3 size: 14 residues. The CDR3 DNA sequence: TGTGCCTGGAGGGAAGACAGGGGGCCCTACGAGCAGTACTTC. Protein: CAWREDRGPYEQYF.

DNA of the CDR3: TGTGCCTGGAAGGGGACACCAGACACCGGGGAGCTGTTTTTT. Translation: CAWKGTPDTGELFF. The chain couples TRBV30 to TRBJ2-2; D possibly corresponds to TRBD1 (6 bases). Germline V lookup: CDR1 GTSNPN, CDR2 SVGIG (reference sequence). Trimming took off 4 bases at V and 3 bases at J, with 12 bases between the two ends. The CDR3 length is 14 residues.

The chain recombines TRBV6-6 with TRBJ1-3, with D unclear. V shed 10 bases and J shed 4 bases, with 11 bases lying between them. Germline CDR1 reads MNHNY; CDR2 reads SVGAGI (reference sequence). This CDR3 has 12 residues. Written as DNA, the CDR3 is TGTGCCACCACCTGGGAGGGAAACACCATATATTTT. Translating it yields CATTWEGNTIYF.

This chain joins TRBV6-6 and TRBJ2-1; 10 bases line up with TRBD1. J was trimmed by 10 bases and V by 7 bases; bases with no gene match: 10. This CDR3 contains 14 residues. From germline, CDR1 is MNHNY and CDR2 SVGAGI (reference sequence). CDR3 DNA: TGTGCCAGCAACCAACGGACAGGGGGAAAGGAGCAGTTCTTC. The encoded protein is CASNQRTGGKEQFF.

J is TRBJ2-7 and V is TRBV29-1, with 9 bases identical to TRBD1. Losses at the gene ends were 7 bases for V and 2 bases for J; bases not matched to a gene: 6. CDR1 is SQVTM and CDR2 is ANQGSEA in the germline V gene. The CDR3 loop spans 13 amino acids. The CDR3 DNA follows: TGCAGCGCTGGGACAGGGCTAACCTACGAGCAGTACTTC. This sequence encodes CSAGTGLTYEQYF.

The CDR3 coding sequence is TGCGCCAGCAGTCACGACAGGGTCAGCGATGAGCAGTTCTTC. It translates to CASSHDRVSDEQFF. V is TRBV4-1 and J is TRBJ2-1; 7 bases match TRBD1. Per the germline V gene, CDR1 is MGHRA and CDR2 is YSYEKL. This CDR3 comprises 14 residues. V lost 6 bases and J lost 8; bases outside the gene matches: 10.

The gene calls are TRBV5-1 and TRBJ1-2, with D tentatively TRBD1 (6 bases). V lost 4 bases to trimming and J lost 6 bases, with 16 bases between them. Germline V gene data show CDR1 as SGHRS and CDR2 as YFSETQ. This CDR3 is built from 14 residues. CDR3 sequence reads: CASSIEGRGDGYTF. CDR3 sequence (DNA): TGCGCCAGCAGCATAGAAGGCAGGGGCGATGGCTACACCTTC.

This rearrangement joins TRBV5-4 to TRBJ2-3; D call uncertain. The CDR3 runs 16 residues. Trimming took 4 bases from V and 1 from J, leaving 16 bases between them. The germline V gene has CDR1 SGHNT and CDR2 YYREEE (reference sequence). This chain's CDR3 is CASSPIRGQGTDTQYF. CDR3 nucleotides: TGTGCCAGCAGCCCAATTCGCGGCCAAGGCACAGATACGCAGTATTTT. Together with reference TRBV5-4 and TRBJ2-3, the CDR3 gives the full variable domain: ETGVTQSPTHLIKTRGQQVTLRCSSQSGHNTVSWYQQALGQGPQFIFQYYREEENGRGNFPPRFSGLQFPNYSSELNVNALELDDSALYLCASSPIRGQGTDTQYFGPGTRLTVL.

Only a few counts were recorded for this clone. The J gene is TRBJ2-5, the V gene TRBV5-1, with D perhaps matching TRBD2 (5 bases). The V gene lost 0 bases and the J gene lost 5 bases, with 14 bases spanning the gap. The CDR3 is 15 residues long. Germline loops: CDR1 SGHRS, CDR2 YFSETQ. The CDR3 nucleotides are TGCGCCAGCAGCTTGGCCGGGAACTCCGGGGAGACCCAGTACTTC. Encoded protein: CASSLAGNSGETQYF.

J is TRBJ1-6 and V is TRBV2, with 8 bases lining up with TRBD1. V was pared by 3 bases and J by 5 bases, with 6 bases of the junction left unmatched. Germline assignment: CDR1 SNHLY and CDR2 FYNNEI. The CDR3 runs 16 residues. CDR3 protein: CASSEGMTGDNSPLHF. The DNA of the CDR3 is TGTGCCAGCAGTGAGGGAATGACAGGGGATAATTCACCCCTCCACTTT.

This chain joins TRBV5-1 and TRBJ2-2, with TRBD1 as a possible D gene (5 bases). V was trimmed by 2 bases and J by 9 bases, leaving 11 bases between them. The CDR3 spans 13 residues. Per the germline V gene, CDR1 is SGHRS and CDR2 is YFSETQ. The DNA of the CDR3 is TGCGCCAGCAGCTTCCAGGGAAACCGGGAGCTGTTTTTT. Protein: CASSFQGNRELFF.

This clone was picked up a small number of times. This chain links TRBV4-1 with TRBJ2-7; a possible D gene is TRBD2 (5 bases). Germline V CDR1 and CDR2: MGHRA, YSYEKL. There are 13 residues in the CDR3. V was clipped by 3 bases and J by 0 bases, with 6 bases between them. CDR3 loop: CASSHRDSYEQYF. CDR3 DNA: TGCGCCAGCAGCCACCGGGACTCCTACGAGCAGTACTTC.

The chain has TRBV7-3 and TRBJ1-1; no reliable D call. V lost 5 bases to trimming and J lost 3 bases, with 13 bases between them. Germline lookup yields CDR1 SGHTA and CDR2 FQGTGA. This CDR3 region has 14 residues. CDR3 residues: CASSPTPRDTEAFF. CDR3 nucleotide sequence: TGTGCCAGCAGCCCGACACCCCGCGACACTGAAGCTTTCTTT. The full variable domain, rest sourced from reference TRBV7-3 and TRBJ1-1, is GAGVSQTPSNKVTEKGKYVELRCDPISGHTALYWYRQSLGQGPEFLIYFQGTGAADDSGLPNDRFFAVRPEGSVSTLKIQRTERGDSAVYLCASSPTPRDTEAFFGQGTRLTVV.

This sequence joins TRBV7-2 and TRBJ1-3; TRBD1 agrees at 10 bases. This CDR3 contains 17 residues. Germline V lookup: CDR1 SGHTA, CDR2 FQGNSA. V was clipped by 4 bases and J by 9 bases; unmatched bases: 15. CDR3 sequence reads: CASSSSRTGGSGSTIYF. The DNA of the CDR3 is TGTGCCAGCAGCTCTTCCAGGACAGGGGGTTCGGGTAGCACCATATATTTT. Variable domain in full (rest from reference TRBV7-2 and TRBJ1-3): GAGVSQSPSNKVTEKGKDVELRCDPISGHTALYWYRQSLGQGLEFLIYFQGNSAPDKSGLPSDRFSAERTGGSVSTLTIQRTQQEDSAVYLCASSSSRTGGSGSTIYFGEGSWLTVV.

The count of this clone is one. The chain employs TRBV5-1 and TRBJ2-5; TRBD1 is a possible D gene (5 bases). Germline V gives CDR1 SGHRS, CDR2 YFSETQ. This CDR3 spans 15 amino acids. V was cut by 4 bases and J by 4 bases, with 17 bases left in between. DNA of the CDR3: TGCGCCAGCAGCCCGATCAGGGCAGGAGTAGAGACCCAGTACTTC. This translates into CASSPIRAGVETQYF.